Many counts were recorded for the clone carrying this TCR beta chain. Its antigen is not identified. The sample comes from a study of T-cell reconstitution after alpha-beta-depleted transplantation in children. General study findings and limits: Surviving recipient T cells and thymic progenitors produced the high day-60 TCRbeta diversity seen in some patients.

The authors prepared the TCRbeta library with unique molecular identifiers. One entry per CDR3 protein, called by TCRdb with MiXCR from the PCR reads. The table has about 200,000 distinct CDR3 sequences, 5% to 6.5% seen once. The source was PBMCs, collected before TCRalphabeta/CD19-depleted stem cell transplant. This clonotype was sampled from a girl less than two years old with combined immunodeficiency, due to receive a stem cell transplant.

The CDR3 DNA is TGTGCCAGCAGCTTAGCAGCTAGCGCGGGGGCTTACAATGAGCAGTTCTTC. It translates to CASSLAASAGAYNEQFF. The chain employs TRBV7-6 and TRBJ2-1; D is possibly TRBD2 (7 bases). V was pared by 0 bases and J by 4 bases, with 16 bases between. CDR3 size: 17 residues. Germline CDR1 SGHVS, CDR2 FNYEAQ.